The T cell receptor beta chain described here comes from a study of blood T cells in healthy people across ages. A second PCR, run for roughly 7 to 11 cycles, used a sample-barcoded 5' primer plus a J-beta primer mix. One entry per CDR3 protein results from TCRdb running MiXCR on the 5' RACE reads. The sample comprises approximately 830,000 distinct CDR3 sequences, roughly 60% of which are singletons, and 28% rests with the top ten. Details on this clonotype: Its antigen is not identified.

Each of the donors had roughly 9.3 milliliters of peripheral blood drawn into EDTA-treated Vacutainer tubes. Per sample, extraction of total RNA gave at least 5.5 micrograms in every case. Study conclusions and caveats: Measured against age, TCR beta diversity per million T cells decreased in a roughly linear manner. Conclusively comparing naive with antigen-experienced cells was impossible with unsorted PBMCs.

The CDR3 sequence is 14 residues long. V was pared by 5 bases and J by 8 bases, with 9 bases of the junction left unmatched. The V gene's germline CDR1 is MNHNY and CDR2 SVGAGI (reference sequence). J is TRBJ1-2 and V is TRBV6-6, with 9 nucleotides matching TRBD1. The sample was blood. The sequence was obtained from a man aged 30-40 years in good health. In DNA form, the CDR3 reads TGTGCCAGCAGTAACCGGGACAGGGATAAGGGCTACACCTTC. Translating gives CASSNRDRDKGYTF.